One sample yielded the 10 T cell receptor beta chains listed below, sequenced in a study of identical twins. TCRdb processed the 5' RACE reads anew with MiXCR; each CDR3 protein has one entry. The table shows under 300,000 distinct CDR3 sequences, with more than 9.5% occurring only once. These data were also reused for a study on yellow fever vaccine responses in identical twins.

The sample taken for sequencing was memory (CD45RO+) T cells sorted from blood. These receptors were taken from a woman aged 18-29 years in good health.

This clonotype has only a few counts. The CDR3 nucleotides are TGTGCCTGGAGTGTAATTAGGGGCCTCTACAATGAGCAGTTCTTC. Its protein product is CAWSVIRGLYNEQFF. The chain carries TRBV30 and TRBJ2-1, with a possible D match to TRBD1 (5 bases). This CDR3 comprises 15 residues. From germline, CDR1 is GTSNPN and CDR2 SVGIG (reference sequence). V lost 0 bases and J lost 3, with 12 bases in between.

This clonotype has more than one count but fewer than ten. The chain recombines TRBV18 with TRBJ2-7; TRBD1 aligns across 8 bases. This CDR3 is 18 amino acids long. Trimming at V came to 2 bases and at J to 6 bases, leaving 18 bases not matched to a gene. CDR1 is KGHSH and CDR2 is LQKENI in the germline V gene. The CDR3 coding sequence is TGTGCCAGCTCACCAAGGGTGATGACCGGGACAGGCAGCCGCGAGCAGTACTTC. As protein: CASSPRVMTGTGSREQYF. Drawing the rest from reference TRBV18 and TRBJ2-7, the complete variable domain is NAGVMQNPRHLVRRRGQEARLRCSPMKGHSHVYWYRQLPEEGLKFMVYLQKENIIDESGMPKERFSAEFPKEGPSILRIQQVVRGDSAAYFCASSPRVMTGTGSREQYFGPGTRLTVT.

The CDR3: CSAEALGLAYNEQFF. In nucleotides, the CDR3 is TGCAGTGCCGAGGCGCTGGGACTAGCCTACAATGAGCAGTTCTTC. The chain links TRBV20-1 to TRBJ2-1, with 8 bases that match TRBD2. This CDR3 is 15 amino acids long. Germline loops: CDR1 DFQATT, CDR2 SNEGSKA (reference sequence). V lost 6 bases to trimming and J lost 2 bases; unmatched junction nucleotides: 9.

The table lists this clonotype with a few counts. In DNA form, the CDR3 reads TGTGCCAGCGGTCCTAGCACAGATACGCAGTATTTT. Amino acid sequence: CASGPSTDTQYF. The rearrangement links TRBV7-2 to TRBJ2-3, with D hard to call. The length of the CDR3 is 12 residues. Germline V gives CDR1 SGHTA, CDR2 FQGNSA. V lost 8 bases and J lost 0, with 6 bases in between.

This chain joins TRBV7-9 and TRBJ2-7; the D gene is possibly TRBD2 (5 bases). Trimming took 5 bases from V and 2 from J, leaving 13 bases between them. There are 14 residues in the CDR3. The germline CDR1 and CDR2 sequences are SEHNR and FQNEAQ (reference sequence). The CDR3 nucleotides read TGTGCCAGCAGCACCTGGGAGCGGACCTACGAGCAGTACTTC. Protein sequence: CASSTWERTYEQYF.

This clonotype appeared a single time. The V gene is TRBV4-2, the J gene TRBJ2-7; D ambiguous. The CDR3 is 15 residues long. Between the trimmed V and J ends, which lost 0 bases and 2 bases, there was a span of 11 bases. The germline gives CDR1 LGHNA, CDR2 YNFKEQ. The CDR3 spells CASSQDFGQTYEQYF. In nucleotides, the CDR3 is TGTGCCAGCAGCCAAGATTTCGGGCAGACCTACGAGCAGTACTTC.

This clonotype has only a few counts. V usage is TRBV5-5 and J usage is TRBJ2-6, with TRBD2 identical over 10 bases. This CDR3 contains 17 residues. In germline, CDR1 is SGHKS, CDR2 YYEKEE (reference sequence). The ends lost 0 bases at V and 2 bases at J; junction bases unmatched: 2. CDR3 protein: CASSLASGGPGANVLTF. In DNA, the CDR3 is TGTGCCAGCAGCTTGGCTAGCGGGGGCCCTGGGGCCAACGTCCTGACTTTC.

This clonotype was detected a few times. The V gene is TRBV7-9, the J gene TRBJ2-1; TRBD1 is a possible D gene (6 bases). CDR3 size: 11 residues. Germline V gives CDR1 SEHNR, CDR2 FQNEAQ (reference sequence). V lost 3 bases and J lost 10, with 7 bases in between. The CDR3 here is CASSFDREQFF. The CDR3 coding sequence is TGTGCCAGCAGCTTTGACAGGGAGCAGTTCTTC.

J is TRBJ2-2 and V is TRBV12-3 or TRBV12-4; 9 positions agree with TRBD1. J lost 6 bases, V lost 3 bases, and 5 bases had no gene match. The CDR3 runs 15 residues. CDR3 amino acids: CASSFMTGGSGELFF. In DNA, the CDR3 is TGTGCCAGCAGTTTTATGACAGGGGGTTCCGGGGAGCTGTTTTTT.

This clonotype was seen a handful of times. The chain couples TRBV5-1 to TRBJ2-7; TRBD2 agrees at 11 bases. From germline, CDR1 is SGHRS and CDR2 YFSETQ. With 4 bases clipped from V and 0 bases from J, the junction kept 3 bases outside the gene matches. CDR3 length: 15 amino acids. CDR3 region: CASSITSGSSYEQYF. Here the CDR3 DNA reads TGCGCCAGCAGCATAACTAGCGGGAGCTCCTACGAGCAGTACTTC.